A single sample gave rise to the 18 T cell receptor beta chains below, sequenced in a study of blood T cell repertoires in COVID-19. Generated by immunoSEQ multiplex PCR, the TCRdb table keeps only in-frame clones and is missing some. The table has 250,000 or so clones, 89% seen once. The sample was peripheral blood. The receptors originated from a woman between 40 and 55 years old who had recovered from COVID-19.

V and J are TRBV19 and TRBJ2-3; 12 bases are a match to TRBD2. The CDR3 contains 16 residues. The ends lost 5 bases at V and 4 bases at J; junction bases unmatched: 7. Germline V gene sequence: CDR1 LNHDA, CDR2 SQIVND (reference sequence). The CDR3 DNA reads as TGTGCCAGTAGTTCTAGCGGGAGGGCCGTTCCAGATACGCAGTATTTT. Amino acids: CASSSSGRAVPDTQYF.

The chain recombines TRBV30 with TRBJ1-4; 11 positions match TRBD1. Germline values: CDR1 GTSNPN, CDR2 SVGIG (reference sequence). V trimming: 6 bases; J trimming: 4 bases; junction bases outside the gene matches: 7. CDR3 length equals 15 residues. This chain's CDR3 is CACNRDRGDNEKLFF. CDR3 DNA sequence: TGTGCCTGTAACCGGGACAGGGGGGATAATGAAAAACTGTTTTTT.

This chain uses TRBV19 with TRBJ2-7; D remains unclear. Trimming cost V 5 bases and J 0 bases, with 14 bases left between them. CDR1 and CDR2 from the germline V gene are LNHDA and SQIVND (reference sequence). The CDR3 covers 15 residues. The CDR3 DNA follows: TGTGCCAGTAGTGGTGATGGCACAAGCTCCTACGAGCAGTACTTC. It is translated as CASSGDGTSSYEQYF.

The chain is built from TRBV19 and TRBJ1-1; tentative D call: TRBD1 (5 bases). Trimming removed 6 bases at V and 3 bases at J, with 14 bases between. This CDR3 comprises 14 residues. Looked up from germline, CDR1 is LNHDA and CDR2 is SQIVND (reference sequence). CDR3: CASRQKGLDTEAFF. The CDR3 nucleotides read TGTGCCAGTAGGCAGAAGGGGCTGGACACTGAAGCTTTCTTT.

The CDR3 spells CASSLDRDRGVRTEAFF. In DNA, the CDR3 is TGTGCCAGCAGCTTAGACCGGGACAGGGGCGTGAGAACTGAAGCTTTCTTT. The chain is built from TRBV7-2 and TRBJ1-1; TRBD1 matches 10 bases. Germline V CDR1 and CDR2: SGHTA, FQGNSA. The CDR3 has 17 residues. V dropped 1 base and J dropped 5; count of bases not matched to a gene: 10.

This sequence joins TRBV4-1 and TRBJ2-1; TRBD1 matches 7 bases. The CDR3 is made up of 13 amino acids. Germline trimming cut 0 bases from V and 12 bases from J; bases unmatched to any gene: 5. CDR1 is MGHRA and CDR2 is YSYEKL in the germline V gene. CDR3 bases: TGCGCCAGCAGCCAAGATATTTGGACAGGGCAGTTCTTC. This translates into CASSQDIWTGQFF.

This chain joins TRBV20-1 and TRBJ2-3, with 12 positions matching TRBD2. V was pared by 3 bases and J by 6 bases, with 10 bases of the junction left unmatched. The germline V gene has CDR1 DFQATT and CDR2 SNEGSKA (reference sequence). This CDR3 is 16 amino acids long. CDR3 region: CSASSTSGSLLDTQYF. The CDR3 DNA reads as TGCAGTGCTAGTTCGACTAGCGGGAGCCTCCTGGATACGCAGTATTTT.

The chain links TRBV11-2 to TRBJ2-1; TRBD2 is a possible D gene (6 bases). The CDR3 has 14 residues. Trimming removed 5 bases from V and 13 bases from J, with 21 bases in between. The germline V gene has CDR1 SGHAT and CDR2 FQNNGV. The CDR3 here is CASSPFRGRKVQFF. The CDR3 DNA is TGTGCCAGCAGCCCCTTCCGTGGGAGGAAGGTCCAGTTCTTC.

V and J are TRBV4-1 and TRBJ2-3, with D possibly matching TRBD2 (6 bases). CDR1 and CDR2 (germline): MGHRA, YSYEKL. This CDR3 is built from 18 residues. V lost 7 bases, J lost 3 bases, and 26 bases lay in between. In DNA, the CDR3 is TGCGCCAGCACCTGGTCCCAGCGGGTACCTCGAGAGACAGATACGCAGTATTTT. This encodes CASTWSQRVPRETDTQYF.

The chain couples TRBV5-6 to TRBJ2-7; TRBD2 agrees at 7 bases. The CDR3 loop spans 14 amino acids. Germline V gene data show CDR1 as SGHDT and CDR2 as YYEEEE. Trimming took 4 bases from V and 2 from J; bases not matched to a gene: 6. The CDR3 coding sequence is TGTGCCAGCAGCGGCCGGGACTATACCTACGAGCAGTACGTC. As protein: CASSGRDYTYEQYV.

The chain carries TRBV6-5 and TRBJ1-4; D is unclear. Looked up from germline, CDR1 is MNHEY and CDR2 is SVGAGI. The CDR3 runs to 14 residues. V lost 6 bases and J lost 7, with 15 bases in between. The CDR3 nucleotides are TGTGCCAGCAGATTTACCCTCCTCAGTGAAAAACTGTTTTTT. This encodes CASRFTLLSEKLFF.

The CDR3 reads CASSQAGGAEQFF. The CDR3 DNA reads as TGTGCCAGCAGCCAAGCCGGAGGGGCGGAGCAGTTCTTC. This chain uses TRBV3-1 (or the pseudogene TRBV3-2) with TRBJ2-1, with D maybe TRBD2 (6 bases). V shed 1 base and J shed 10 bases, with 11 bases lying between them. This CDR3 is 13 amino acids long. Germline V CDR1 and CDR2: LGHDT, YNNKEL (reference sequence).

The chain joins TRBV13 to TRBJ2-7; 7 nucleotides match TRBD2. Germline lookup yields CDR1 PRHDT and CDR2 FYEKMQ (reference sequence). The V segment lost 5 bases and the J segment 2 bases; nucleotides outside the gene matches: 9. This CDR3 comprises 15 residues. The CDR3 DNA is TGTGCCAGCAGCACACGACTAGCCAATACCTACGAGCAGTACTTC. Its translation: CASSTRLANTYEQYF.

V is TRBV5-4 and J is TRBJ2-4; TRBD2 matches at 7 bases. The CDR3 extends over 16 amino acids. The germline V gene has CDR1 SGHNT and CDR2 YYREEE (reference sequence). V lost 0 bases and J lost 2; bases outside the gene matches: 5. The CDR3 nucleotides read TGTGCCAGCAGCTTGGGCGGGGGTTTTTCCAAAAACATTCAGTACTTC. Translating it yields CASSLGGGFSKNIQYF.

V usage is TRBV12-3 or TRBV12-4 and J usage is TRBJ1-5, with D perhaps matching TRBD1 (6 bases). This CDR3 is built from 13 residues. Between the trimmed V and J ends, which lost 7 bases and 5 bases, there was a span of 12 bases. The CDR3 DNA is TGTGCCAGCACCTTGGGGGCTTATCAGCCCCAGCATTTT. Translating gives CASTLGAYQPQHF.

This clone has only one observation. The CDR3 DNA follows: TGCGCCAGCAGCCAATCCCCCGCGGACAGGGGTAATGAGCAGTTCTTC. Its protein product is CASSQSPADRGNEQFF. This chain uses TRBV4-3 with TRBJ2-1; 9 positions agree with TRBD1. Looked up from germline, CDR1 is LGHNA and CDR2 is YSLEER. The V gene end was trimmed by 2 bases and the J gene end by 7 bases; junction bases not matched to a gene: 9. The CDR3 is made up of 16 amino acids.

Concerning this clone itself: The DNA is omitted, as the CDR3 cannot be located on it reliably, and the CDR3 follows TCRdb's listing. This rearrangement joins TRBV12-2 to TRBJ2-7; TRBD2 is the table's D call, not checked against the DNA. TRBV12-2 is shown as a pseudogene. Inclusive of both ends, the CDR3 amounts to 17 amino acids. CDR3 protein: CASRQVASGSLAYEQYV.

V and J are TRBV24-1 and TRBJ2-4, with 9 bases fitting TRBD1. V lost 4 bases and J lost 4; bases outside the gene matches: 4. The CDR3 consists of 15 residues. Looked up from germline, CDR1 is KGHDR and CDR2 is SFDVKD. The CDR3 region is CATSDPGQGKNIQYF. CDR3 in DNA: TGTGCCACCAGTGACCCAGGACAGGGGAAAAACATTCAGTACTTC.